The 23 T cell receptor beta chains below all came from one sample that was sequenced in a study of cytomegalovirus exposure and HLA in healthy donors. It was with 60 Vbeta and 13 Jbeta primers that the PCR ran. Profiling relied on immunoSEQ multiplex PCR, and the TCRdb table lists in-frame clones only, not all of them. There are about 130,000 clones in the sample; 80% occur only once, and 1% lies in the top ten. Sequenced: PBMCs. The receptor source for this set is a man aged 35 to 55 in good health and CMV-seronegative.

This clone has just a few counts. The gene calls are TRBV28 and TRBJ2-6, with 7 bases identical to TRBD1. Per the germline V gene, CDR1 is MDHEN and CDR2 is SYDVKM. V gave up 3 bases and J gave up 2 bases; unmatched junction bases: 4. The CDR3 sequence is 16 residues long. The CDR3 DNA follows: TGTGCCAGCAGTTTCTATGGGACAGCTGGGGCCAACGTCCTGACTTTC. As protein: CASSFYGTAGANVLTF.

V usage is TRBV2 and J usage is TRBJ2-2; TRBD2 matches at 10 bases. The CDR3 totals 14 residues. CDR1 SNHLY and CDR2 FYNNEI come from the germline V gene. J gave up 4 bases and V 7 bases, and 3 bases lay outside the gene matches. The CDR3 here is CASTGLASTGELFF. The CDR3 DNA follows: TGTGCCAGCACGGGACTAGCGAGCACCGGGGAGCTGTTTTTT. The complete variable domain, with remaining parts taken from reference TRBV2 and TRBJ2-2, reads EPEVTQTPSHQVTQMGQEVILRCVPISNHLYFYWYRQILGQKVEFLVSFYNNEISEKSEIFDDQFSVERPDGSNFTLKIRSTKLEDSAMYFCASTGLASTGELFFGEGSRLTVL.

This clone appeared a few times. V usage is TRBV10-3 and J usage is TRBJ2-1; D is perhaps TRBD1 (5 bases). CDR1 is ENHRY, CDR2 SYGVKD, per germline. Trimming removed 0 bases at V and 7 bases at J, with 13 bases between. This CDR3 has 15 residues. The CDR3 DNA reads TGTGCCATCAGTGAGTCAGTGACAGTGAATAATGAGCAGTTCTTC. As protein: CAISESVTVNNEQFF.

This chain joins TRBV5-1 and TRBJ1-2; TRBD1 matches 9 bases. CDR1 SGHRS and CDR2 YFSETQ come from the germline V gene. This CDR3 has 18 residues. Germline trimming cut 4 bases from V and 2 bases from J; bases unmatched to any gene: 15. The CDR3 loop is CASSPSPAGTGTNYGYTF. Here the CDR3 DNA reads TGCGCCAGCAGCCCCTCGCCTGCTGGGACAGGGACCAACTATGGCTACACCTTC.

This rearrangement joins TRBV28 to TRBJ1-5; 8 bases are shared with TRBD1. This CDR3 is 13 amino acids long. V was clipped by 6 bases and J by 6 bases; unmatched bases: 4. Per the germline V gene, CDR1 is MDHEN and CDR2 is SYDVKM. As DNA, the CDR3 is TGTGCCAGCAGCTACAGGGGGAGTCAGCCCCAGCATTTT. Encoded protein: CASSYRGSQPQHF.

The V and J genes are TRBV29-1 and TRBJ2-5, with a possible D match to TRBD2 (6 bases). V lost 6 bases to trimming and J lost 2 bases, with 13 bases between them. The germline V gene has CDR1 SQVTM and CDR2 ANQGSEA. This CDR3 is 13 amino acids long. As DNA, the CDR3 is TGCAGCGTGGGGACTTTCCCTCAAGAGACCCAGTACTTC. It is translated as CSVGTFPQETQYF.

This chain links TRBV30 with TRBJ2-3; D remains ambiguous. Trimming left V 4 bases short and J 0 bases short, with 5 bases between. Germline CDR1 reads GTSNPN; CDR2 reads SVGIG (reference sequence). This CDR3 contains 12 residues. The CDR3 nucleotides are TGTGCCTGGACCCAAAGCACAGATACGCAGTATTTT. As protein: CAWTQSTDTQYF.

This clone was seen only once. The V gene is TRBV7-2, the J gene TRBJ2-5; 8 bases are a match to TRBD2. The J segment lost 5 bases and the V segment lost 5 bases, leaving 13 bases of the junction unmatched. The CDR3 contains 16 residues. CDR1 and CDR2 (germline): SGHTA, FQGNSA. CDR3 region: CASSPGLGGGRETQYF. DNA for the CDR3: TGTGCCAGCAGCCCGGGACTAGGGGGAGGGAGGGAGACCCAGTACTTC.

The J gene is TRBJ1-2, the V gene TRBV30; 7 bases are shared with TRBD1. The CDR3 is made up of 14 amino acids. The V and J ends lost 5 bases and 6 bases, in that order; junction bases with no gene match: 12. Germline V gene sequence: CDR1 GTSNPN, CDR2 SVGIG (reference sequence). The CDR3 nucleotides are TGTGCCTGGGATGGTACGGGCAGGGGGAATGGCTACACCTTC. This gives the protein CAWDGTGRGNGYTF.

The chain links TRBV30 to TRBJ2-2; TRBD2 agrees at 7 bases. This CDR3 is built from 17 residues. J lost 0 bases, V lost 3 bases, and 10 bases had no gene match. Germline V gene sequence: CDR1 GTSNPN, CDR2 SVGIG (reference sequence). The CDR3 bases are TGTGCCTGGAGCACCTGGGCTAGCGGAACGAACACCGGGGAGCTGTTTTTT. Translated, it gives CAWSTWASGTNTGELFF. The variable domain in full, completed from reference TRBV30 and TRBJ2-2, reads SQTIHQWPATLVQPVGSPLSLECTVEGTSNPNLYWYRQAAGRGLQLLFYSVGIGQISSEVPQNLSASRPQDRQFILSSKKLLLSDSGFYLCAWSTWASGTNTGELFFGEGSRLTVL.

This chain links TRBV10-3 with TRBJ2-2; TRBD1 matches at 7 bases. Losses at the gene ends were 9 bases for V and 0 bases for J; bases not matched to a gene: 1. This CDR3 spans 13 amino acids. Germline loops: CDR1 ENHRY, CDR2 SYGVKD. CDR3 nucleotide sequence: TGTGCCATTGGGACAGCGAACACCGGGGAGCTGTTTTTT. Protein sequence: CAIGTANTGELFF.

Only one count was recorded for this clone. V gene TRBV28 combines with J gene TRBJ1-4; 8 bases match TRBD1. Per the germline V gene, CDR1 is MDHEN and CDR2 is SYDVKM. The V gene end was trimmed by 7 bases and the J gene end by 8 bases; junction bases not matched to a gene: 6. This CDR3 has 13 amino acids. CDR3 DNA sequence: TGTGCCAGCATCAGGGGGCTAGGGGAAAAACTGTTTTTT. This translates into CASIRGLGEKLFF. Full variable domain (missing parts from reference TRBV28 and TRBJ1-4): DVKVTQSSRYLVKRTGEKVFLECVQDMDHENMFWYRQDPGLGLRLIYFSYDVKMKEKGDIPEGYSVSREKKERFSLILESASTNQTSMYLCASIRGLGEKLFFGSGTQLSVL.

This chain connects TRBV2 to TRBJ2-1; 7 bases are shared with TRBD1. J was trimmed by 0 bases and V by 5 bases; bases with no gene match: 13. CDR3 size: 18 residues. Germline V CDR1 and CDR2: SNHLY, FYNNEI. CDR3 sequence reads: CASSKGAATPTSYNEQFF. In DNA, the CDR3 is TGTGCCAGCAGTAAGGGGGCTGCTACACCTACCTCCTACAATGAGCAGTTCTTC.

V gene TRBV7-2 combines with J gene TRBJ2-3, with 9 bases that match TRBD2. J was trimmed by 2 bases and V by 1 base; bases with no gene match: 4. The germline gives CDR1 SGHTA, CDR2 FQGNSA. The CDR3 length is 16 residues. The CDR3 nucleotides read TGTGCCAGCAGCTTAGACGGGACTAGCTTCACAGATACGCAGTATTTT. Residues: CASSLDGTSFTDTQYF.

This chain connects TRBV7-9 to TRBJ1-1; possible D gene TRBD1, 6 bases. Germline loops: CDR1 SEHNR, CDR2 FQNEAQ (reference sequence). Trimming removed 4 bases from V and 5 bases from J, with 14 bases in between. This CDR3 has 14 residues. CDR3 sequence (DNA): TGTGCCAGCAGCTCGCGCAGTACAGGGACTGAAGCTTTCTTT. Amino acids: CASSSRSTGTEAFF.

This chain uses TRBV2 with TRBJ2-1, with TRBD2 matching over 12 bases. V lost 6 bases, J lost 7 bases, and 4 bases stayed unmatched. There are 14 residues in the CDR3. The germline CDR1 and CDR2 sequences are SNHLY and FYNNEI. CDR3 region: CASSQTSGRNEQFF. CDR3 nucleotide sequence: TGTGCCAGCAGCCAGACTAGCGGGAGAAATGAGCAGTTCTTC.

The CDR3 DNA is TGTGCCAGCAGTGAATGGTCCCGGACAGGCCCCCTAGGTGGCTACACCTTC. Protein product: CASSEWSRTGPLGGYTF. The rearrangement links TRBV2 to TRBJ1-2; 7 bases fit TRBD1. The length of the CDR3 is 17 residues. V dropped 2 bases and J dropped 7; count of bases not matched to a gene: 16. The germline V gene encodes CDR1 SNHLY and CDR2 FYNNEI.

V usage is TRBV7-2 and J usage is TRBJ2-7; 10 bases map to TRBD1. Germline V CDR1 and CDR2: SGHTA, FQGNSA. The CDR3 length is 16 residues. Trimming removed 5 bases from V and 0 bases from J; junction bases left unmatched: 7. The CDR3 is CASSIPGQGSSYEQYF. The DNA of the CDR3 is TGTGCCAGCAGCATTCCGGGACAGGGGAGCTCCTACGAGCAGTACTTC.

The rearrangement uses TRBV7-2 and TRBJ2-3, with a tentative D call TRBD2 (5 bases). Germline V gene lookup returns CDR1 SGHTA and CDR2 FQGNSA. With 4 bases removed from V and 9 bases from J, the gap between germline ends came to 11 bases. This CDR3 has 12 amino acids. The CDR3 spells CASSSDRRTQYF. Here the CDR3 DNA reads TGTGCCAGCAGCTCCGACCGGAGGACGCAGTATTTT.

The chain is built from TRBV27 and TRBJ1-4; TRBD1 might be the D (6 bases). The CDR3 covers 13 residues. Germline V lookup: CDR1 MNHEY, CDR2 SMNVEV (reference sequence). V lost 2 bases and J lost 6, with 7 bases in between. CDR3 amino acids: CASSLHRDEKLFF. CDR3 DNA: TGTGCCAGCAGTTTACACAGGGATGAAAAACTGTTTTTT.

The chain combines TRBV7-9 with TRBJ1-3; the D is unclear. The assigned J gene may be wrong: the sequence end matches TRBJ2-2 better. The CDR3 extends over 12 amino acids. CDR1 and CDR2 from the germline V gene are SEHNR and FQNEAQ (reference sequence). The CDR3 bases are TGTGCCAGCAGCTGGGAAGTCGGGGAGCTGTTTTTT. Amino acid sequence: CASSWEVGELFF.

The chain recombines TRBV2 with TRBJ2-3; D gene ambiguous. Germline CDR1 SNHLY, CDR2 FYNNEI. With 7 bases removed from V and 2 bases from J, the gap between germline ends came to 16 bases. The length of the CDR3 is 15 residues. Here the CDR3 reads CASTGFAGPTDTQYF. The CDR3 DNA reads TGTGCCAGCACAGGTTTCGCAGGCCCCACAGATACGCAGTATTTT.

The V and J genes are TRBV27 and TRBJ2-7, with D uncertain. Germline V gene lookup returns CDR1 MNHEY and CDR2 SMNVEV (reference sequence). The V end lost 7 bases, the J end lost 4 bases, and 14 bases lay between the germline ends. The CDR3 length is 13 residues. The chain's CDR3 is CASTPRLGYEQYF. Written as DNA, the CDR3 is TGTGCCAGCACCCCCCGGCTAGGTTACGAGCAGTACTTC.